The clone carrying this T cell receptor beta chain turned up a few times. Its ends do not fully match the called genes, so a read error is possible. These data are taken from a study of T cell responses to AZD1222 COVID-19 vaccine. Study-level information: Second-dose recipients at about 4 or about 12 weeks were treated as one pooled group.

Libraries were prepared by immunoSEQ multiplex PCR; TCRdb keeps only in-frame clonotypes and omits some of them. The sample lists 65,000 to 70,000 clones; approximately 91% were seen once. Germline assignment: CDR1 LGHNT and CDR2 FRNRAP. The CDR3 length is 14 residues. This receptor was identified in an adult in good health. Source: peripheral blood, taken on day 0 of AZD1222 vaccination. This chain joins TRBV12-5 and TRBJ1-1; TRBD1 matches at 8 bases. The CDR3 reads CASGLGSRGLQAFF. The CDR3 nucleotides are TGTGCTAGTGGCTTGGGGTCCAGGGGGCTGCAAGCTTTCTTT.